A single sample is the source of the 30 T cell receptor beta chains below, sequenced in a study of control samples from healthy donors and cancer patients. Produced via immunoSEQ multiplex PCR; TCRdb's table is partial and in-frame only. Of more than 95,000 clones listed, about 90% are singletons. The source material was blood. The receptors derive from a man aged 18-30 years in good health.

The chain uses TRBV7-2 and TRBJ2-7; tentatively, D is TRBD1 (6 bases). The CDR3 consists of 13 residues. CDR1 SGHTA and CDR2 FQGNSA come from the germline V gene. The V and J ends lost 3 bases and 1 base respectively, with 7 bases between them. CDR3 DNA sequence: TGTGCCAGCAGCTTCCAGGGGTCCTACGAGCAGTACTTC. Protein sequence: CASSFQGSYEQYF.

The V gene is TRBV25-1, the J gene TRBJ1-1, with D unclear. The CDR3 spans 12 residues. The V end was cut by 6 bases, the J end by 7 bases, with 12 bases between. CDR1 MGHDK and CDR2 SYGVNS come from the germline V gene. The CDR3 region is CASRGGLLEAFF. CDR3 coding DNA: TGTGCCAGCAGAGGCGGCCTCCTTGAAGCTTTCTTT.

This rearrangement joins TRBV12-3 or TRBV12-4 to TRBJ2-1; D is ambiguous. V lost 5 bases to trimming and J lost 7 bases, with 3 bases between them. CDR3 length equals 10 residues. Here the CDR3 DNA reads TGTGCCAGCAGTCGGAATGAGCAGTTCTTC. Protein: CASSRNEQFF.

The V call is TRBV19, the J call TRBJ2-1, with 14 bases that match TRBD2. CDR1 is LNHDA and CDR2 is SQIVND in the germline V gene (reference sequence). The CDR3 length is 17 residues. V was clipped by 3 bases and J by 9 bases; unmatched bases: 10. The CDR3 here is CASSISTSGRASGEQFF. Here the CDR3 DNA reads TGTGCCAGTAGTATTTCGACTAGCGGGAGGGCCTCCGGTGAGCAGTTCTTC.

In its sample, this clone was seen once. The sample holds other DNA sequences that translate to the same CDR3. This rearrangement joins TRBV9 to TRBJ2-7, with no clear D. This CDR3 spans 12 amino acids. The V end lost 3 bases, the J end lost 0 bases, and 4 bases lay between the germline ends. In germline, CDR1 is SGDLS, CDR2 YYNGEE. The CDR3 region is CASSASSYEQYF. CDR3 nucleotides: TGTGCCAGCAGCGCCAGCTCCTACGAGCAGTACTTC.

The rearrangement links TRBV21-1 to TRBJ1-1. TRBV21-1 is marked as a pseudogene. This CDR3 is built from 16 residues. The CDR3 is CASSSRSPGRDTEAFF. In nucleotides, the CDR3 is TGTGCCAGCAGCTCCCGAAGTCCAGGGCGGGACACTGAAGCTTTCTTT.

This clone was seen a single time. The V and J genes are TRBV6-1 and TRBJ1-5; D remains unclear. The CDR3 is 13 amino acids. V lost 0 bases to trimming and J lost 4 bases, with 4 bases between them. Germline CDR1 is MNHNS and CDR2 is SASEGT. This chain's CDR3 is CASSEAWNQPQHF. CDR3 nucleotides: TGTGCCAGCAGTGAAGCCTGGAATCAGCCCCAGCATTTT.

This clone was counted only a few times. The rearrangement links TRBV25-1 to TRBJ2-7; 7 bases agree with TRBD1. The ends lost 4 bases at V and 6 bases at J; junction bases unmatched: 3. Per germline, CDR1 MGHDK and CDR2 SYGVNS. This CDR3 has 12 residues. Here the CDR3 reads CASSVYRGEQYF. In DNA, the CDR3 is TGTGCCAGCAGTGTCTACAGGGGCGAGCAGTACTTC.

This clone was seen once. The rearrangement links TRBV7-8 to TRBJ2-3, with a tentative D call TRBD2 (6 bases). Germline CDR1 is SGHVS and CDR2 is FQNEAQ. V lost 4 bases to trimming and J lost 1 base, with 12 bases between them. There are 15 residues in the CDR3. The CDR3 region has the DNA TGTGCCAGCAGCTCTTACTCTAGCGGCACAGATACGCAGTATTTT. It specifies CASSSYSSGTDTQYF.

This chain joins TRBV13 and TRBJ2-3, with D tentatively TRBD2 (6 bases). The CDR3 runs 15 residues. The germline CDR1 and CDR2 sequences are PRHDT and FYEKMQ (reference sequence). Between the trimmed V and J ends, which lost 5 bases and 3 bases, there was a span of 15 bases. The CDR3 nucleotides are TGTGCCAGCAGCCCGACTAGTTTGGTAACAGATACGCAGTATTTT. It translates to CASSPTSLVTDTQYF.

This clone was seen only a few times. The chain employs TRBV7-8 and TRBJ2-7; TRBD1 matches at 8 bases. CDR3 length: 15 amino acids. Losses at the gene ends were 0 bases for V and 2 bases for J; bases not matched to a gene: 3. The V gene's germline CDR1 is SGHVS and CDR2 FQNEAQ. This CDR3 reads CASSLAIQGAYEQYF. The CDR3 bases are TGTGCCAGCAGCTTAGCTATACAGGGGGCCTACGAGCAGTACTTC.

CDR3 in DNA: TGCGCCAGCAGCTCAGGTGAAGCGGGTGAAAAACTGTTTTTT. This gives the protein CASSSGEAGEKLFF. The chain couples TRBV5-1 to TRBJ1-4; no clear D. V dropped 3 bases and J dropped 7 bases, with 13 bases sitting between them. This CDR3 has 14 amino acids. CDR1 and CDR2 (germline): SGHRS, YFSETQ. Variable domain in full (rest from reference TRBV5-1 and TRBJ1-4): KAGVTQTPRYLIKTRGQQVTLSCSPISGHRSVSWYQQTPGQGLQFLFEYFSETQRNKGNFPGRFSGRQFSNSRSEMNVSTLELGDSALYLCASSSGEAGEKLFFGSGTQLSVL.

The chain has TRBV6-1 and TRBJ1-4, with 9 bases identical to TRBD1. The CDR3 consists of 16 residues. Germline loops: CDR1 MNHNS, CDR2 SASEGT. Unmatched junction bases numbered 3, after V lost 4 bases and J lost 0 bases. CDR3 region: CASSAGTGTTNEKLFF. CDR3 nucleotides: TGTGCCAGCAGTGCCGGGACAGGGACAACTAATGAAAAACTGTTTTTT.

The J gene is TRBJ1-1, the V gene TRBV12-5, with D maybe TRBD1 (6 bases). V was trimmed by 6 bases and J by 2 bases, leaving 10 bases between them. Germline V gene data show CDR1 as LGHNT and CDR2 as FRNRAP. The CDR3 has 13 amino acids. The CDR3, as DNA: TGTGCTAGTGGAGGGGGACAAAACACTGAAGCTTTCTTT. Its translation: CASGGGQNTEAFF.

The chain is built from TRBV19 and TRBJ1-5; perhaps TRBD1 as D (5 bases). The V end was cut by 5 bases, the J end by 0 bases, with 8 bases between. Germline loops: CDR1 LNHDA, CDR2 SQIVND (reference sequence). The length of the CDR3 is 14 residues. The CDR3 region has the DNA TGTGCCAGTAGTCCCAGGGTTAGCAATCAGCCCCAGCATTTT. Amino acids: CASSPRVSNQPQHF.

The chain links TRBV6-2 or TRBV6-3 to TRBJ1-1; D might be TRBD1 (5 bases). V was clipped by 2 bases and J by 2 bases, with 9 bases between them. This CDR3 spans 14 amino acids. Germline CDR1 MNHEY, CDR2 SVGEGT. CDR3: CASSYGGLNTEAFF. For the CDR3, the DNA is TGTGCCAGCAGTTACGGGGGACTAAACACTGAAGCTTTCTTT.

The V and J genes are TRBV12-3 or TRBV12-4 and TRBJ2-7; D gene uncertain. Trimming cost V 2 bases and J 1 base, with 6 bases left between them. The CDR3 consists of 13 residues. The CDR3 DNA follows: TGTGCCAGCAGTTTACACCGTTCCTACGAGCAGTACTTC. The encoded protein is CASSLHRSYEQYF.

This chain joins TRBV20-1 and TRBJ1-2; D might be TRBD1 (5 bases). This CDR3 comprises 11 residues. Germline CDR1 DFQATT, CDR2 SNEGSKA (reference sequence). DNA for the CDR3: TGCGGGGGGGATGAGAACTATGGCTACACCTTC. Amino acid sequence: CGGDENYGYTF.

V gene TRBV28 combines with J gene TRBJ1-1; D not resolved. Germline values: CDR1 MDHEN, CDR2 SYDVKM. The V end was cut by 10 bases, the J end by 0 bases, with 12 bases between. The CDR3 consists of 13 residues. CDR3 bases: TGTGCCACCTCCCGGGGAATGAACACTGAAGCTTTCTTT. Translation: CATSRGMNTEAFF.

The genes are TRBV7-2 and TRBJ1-3; D gene uncertain. Germline CDR1 and CDR2: SGHTA and FQGNSA. This CDR3 has 15 residues. Trimming shortened V by 1 base and J by 1 base, and 8 bases separated the two germline ends. The CDR3 spells CASSLVGASGNTIYF. The CDR3 DNA reads as TGTGCCAGCAGCTTAGTAGGTGCTTCTGGAAACACCATATATTTT.

In its sample, this clone was seen once. The chain employs TRBV7-5 and TRBJ2-1; TRBD2 was called by the table and not checked on the DNA. TRBV7-5 is listed as a pseudogene. The CDR3 extends over 17 amino acids. Here the CDR3 reads CARSLAGDDWSYNEQFF. CDR3 DNA sequence: TGTGCCAGAAGTCTAGCGGGAGACGATTGGTCCTACAATGAGCAGTTCTTC.

DNA of the CDR3: TGTGCCAGCAGCCCCCAACCGGGACAGGGTTTCAGTGAGCAGTTCTTC. It yields the protein CASSPQPGQGFSEQFF. This chain connects TRBV7-2 to TRBJ2-1, with 9 nucleotides matching TRBD1. This CDR3 has 16 residues. V lost 5 bases and J lost 9; bases outside the gene matches: 14. Germline CDR1 and CDR2: SGHTA and FQGNSA.

Regarding this clone: One junction end disagrees with the germline gene, perhaps due to a read error. This rearrangement joins TRBV10-2 to TRBJ2-2, with D possibly being TRBD2 (5 bases). The CDR3 is 13 residues long. Germline V lookup: CDR1 WSHSY, CDR2 SAAADI. CDR3 sequence reads: CARSGLYTGELFF. CDR3 in DNA: TGCGCCCGCAGTGGACTCTACACCGGGGAGCTGTTTTTT.

This clone came up once. The chain is built from TRBV7-9 and TRBJ1-4; TRBD1 matches at 8 bases. V lost 1 base and J lost 8; bases outside the gene matches: 6. This CDR3 region has 15 residues. Germline CDR1 SEHNR, CDR2 FQNEAQ (reference sequence). In nucleotides, the CDR3 is TGTGCCAGCAGCTTAGGGACAGGGTCATGGGAAAAACTGTTTTTT. This codes for CASSLGTGSWEKLFF.

The V and J genes are TRBV18 and TRBJ1-5; tentatively, D is TRBD1 (6 bases). The V end lost 2 bases, the J end lost 6 bases, and 14 bases lay between the germline ends. Germline-derived CDR1 and CDR2 are KGHSH and LQKENI. CDR3 length equals 15 residues. CDR3 nucleotide sequence: TGTGCCAGCTCACCAGCGACAGGACGCCCTCAGCCCCAGCATTTT. Amino acids: CASSPATGRPQPQHF.

The chain uses TRBV27 and TRBJ2-7, with D unclear. This CDR3 has 17 residues. The germline CDR1 and CDR2 sequences are MNHEY and SMNVEV (reference sequence). V was clipped by 7 bases and J by 0 bases, with 22 bases between them. CDR3 residues: CASKPRSVVLDSYEQYF. DNA for the CDR3: TGTGCCAGCAAACCGAGGAGTGTCGTCTTGGACTCCTACGAGCAGTACTTC.

Written as DNA, the CDR3 is TGTGCCAGCAGCTTAGAAGTGACAACAGATACGCAGTATTTT. As protein: CASSLEVTTDTQYF. The rearrangement uses TRBV13 and TRBJ2-3; D unresolved. The CDR3 sequence is 14 residues long. Looked up from germline, CDR1 is PRHDT and CDR2 is FYEKMQ (reference sequence). Trimming took 1 base from V and 3 from J, leaving 8 bases between them.

The chain carries TRBV6-5 and TRBJ1-1; D is unclear. CDR3 size: 14 residues. The V and J ends lost 7 bases and 5 bases respectively, with 17 bases between them. CDR1 MNHEY and CDR2 SVGAGI come from the germline V gene. The CDR3 protein is CASTMGGQRTEAFF. DNA of the CDR3: TGTGCCAGCACTATGGGAGGTCAGAGGACTGAAGCTTTCTTT.

The chain uses TRBV6-6 and TRBJ1-1; 8 bases agree with TRBD1. The CDR3 contains 12 residues. The germline V gene encodes CDR1 MNHNY and CDR2 SVGAGI (reference sequence). V lost 6 bases, J lost 11 bases, and 8 bases stayed unmatched. The CDR3 is CASRSGQGRAFF. The DNA for the CDR3 is TGTGCCAGCAGATCCGGACAGGGCCGGGCTTTCTTT.

The chain has TRBV7-3 and TRBJ2-1; TRBD1 matches 7 bases. The CDR3 spans 18 residues. The J segment lost 4 bases and the V segment lost 1 base, leaving 13 bases of the junction unmatched. Germline-derived CDR1 and CDR2 are SGHTA and FQGTGA. CDR3 DNA sequence: TGTGCCAGCAGCTTAAATAAGGGATTACAGGGGCCTTACAATGAGCAGTTCTTC. Amino acid sequence: CASSLNKGLQGPYNEQFF.